The 22 T cell receptor beta chains in this list originate from one sample, sequenced in a study of blood T cell repertoires in COVID-19. Method: immunoSEQ multiplex PCR; TCRdb's copy keeps in-frame clones and lacks some. The sample has tens of thousands of clones, 84% seen once. Sequenced input: peripheral blood. These receptors were obtained from a man between 60 and 75 years old with acute or convalescent COVID-19.

The CDR3 region is CASGRTGSYNEQFF. The CDR3 nucleotides are TGTGCCAGCGGACGGACAGGGTCGTACAATGAGCAGTTCTTC. This chain links TRBV6-6 with TRBJ2-1; 8 bases fit TRBD1. In germline, CDR1 is MNHNY, CDR2 SVGAGI (reference sequence). The CDR3 loop spans 14 amino acids. The junction had 7 bases not matched to a gene; V was cut back by 8 bases and J by 4 bases.

The chain employs TRBV7-2 and TRBJ2-2; maybe TRBD1 (5 bases). The CDR3 totals 15 residues. Trimming took 6 bases from V and 4 from J, leaving 15 bases between them. Looked up from germline, CDR1 is SGHTA and CDR2 is FQGNSA. The CDR3 DNA reads TGTGCCAGCAGAACAGGCCAGGGCCTCACCGGGGAGCTGTTTTTT. Translating it yields CASRTGQGLTGELFF.

The chain is built from TRBV2 and TRBJ1-1, with no clear D. Germline V gives CDR1 SNHLY, CDR2 FYNNEI. V lost 5 bases to trimming and J lost 10 bases, with 11 bases between them. The CDR3 is made up of 11 amino acids. The CDR3 region has the DNA TGTGCCAGCAGTCCCCACAGTGGAGCTTTCTTT. Its protein product is CASSPHSGAFF. The entire variable domain, with the rest obtained from reference TRBV2 and TRBJ1-1, is as follows: EPEVTQTPSHQVTQMGQEVILRCVPISNHLYFYWYRQILGQKVEFLVSFYNNEISEKSEIFDDQFSVERPDGSNFTLKIRSTKLEDSAMYFCASSPHSGAFFGQGTRLTVV.

The V gene is TRBV7-2, the J gene TRBJ1-2; D is ambiguous. V was pared by 1 base and J by 8 bases, with 14 bases between. The CDR3 runs to 14 residues. Germline V gene data show CDR1 as SGHTA and CDR2 as FQGNSA. CDR3 bases: TGTGCCAGCAGCTTAGAGGGCCGACTAGAAGGCTACACCTTC. This codes for CASSLEGRLEGYTF.

This clone showed up just a few times. V is TRBV18 and J is TRBJ1-6, with unresolved D. V was pared by 2 bases and J by 7 bases, with 9 bases between. The CDR3 has 14 residues. From germline, CDR1 is KGHSH and CDR2 LQKENI. CDR3 residues: CASSPGRINSPLHF. The CDR3 nucleotides read TGTGCCAGCTCACCAGGCAGGATCAATTCACCCCTCCACTTT.

This sequence joins TRBV29-1 and TRBJ1-1, with 8 bases that match TRBD1. V lost 5 bases and J lost 4; bases outside the gene matches: 12. The germline CDR1 and CDR2 sequences are SQVTM and ANQGSEA. The CDR3 length is 15 residues. Here the CDR3 DNA reads TGCAGCGTTTTGGACAGGGTGCGAGTGAGCACTGAAGCTTTCTTT. Residues: CSVLDRVRVSTEAFF.

This clone appeared a single time. This chain connects TRBV3-1 (or the pseudogene TRBV3-2) to TRBJ1-1; possibly TRBD1 for D (6 bases). V lost 4 bases to trimming and J lost 1 base, with 10 bases between them. Germline CDR1 LGHDT, CDR2 YNNKEL (reference sequence). This CDR3 spans 14 amino acids. The CDR3, as DNA: TGTGCCAGCAGCCTCGGACAGAAGAACACTGAAGCTTTCTTT. This encodes CASSLGQKNTEAFF.

The J gene is TRBJ1-6, the V gene TRBV7-9; TRBD1 matches 7 bases. The germline gives CDR1 SEHNR, CDR2 FQNEAQ (reference sequence). CDR3 size: 14 residues. The V segment lost 6 bases and the J segment 8 bases; nucleotides outside the gene matches: 7. The CDR3 DNA follows: TGTGCCAGCAGTCCAGACAGGGTTGATTCACCCCTCCACTTT. Amino acid sequence: CASSPDRVDSPLHF. The full variable domain, its missing parts supplied by reference TRBV7-9 and TRBJ1-6, is DTGVSQNPRHKITKRGQNVTFRCDPISEHNRLYWYRQTLGQGPEFLTYFQNEAQLEKSRLLSDRFSAERPKGSFSTLEIQRTEQGDSAMYLCASSPDRVDSPLHFGNGTRLTVT.

The chain employs TRBV7-9 and TRBJ2-7; 7 nucleotides match TRBD1. The germline V gene has CDR1 SEHNR and CDR2 FQNEAQ (reference sequence). Trimming at V came to 5 bases and at J to 0 bases, leaving 7 bases not matched to a gene. The CDR3 length is 15 residues. The chain's CDR3 is CASSPLRDSSYEQYF. The CDR3 region has the DNA TGTGCCAGCAGCCCCCTTCGGGACAGCTCCTACGAGCAGTACTTC.

This rearrangement joins TRBV19 to TRBJ2-2, with a weak D call TRBD2 (6 bases). Germline V gene data show CDR1 as LNHDA and CDR2 as SQIVND (reference sequence). V was pared by 3 bases and J by 6 bases, with 8 bases between. The CDR3 sequence is 13 residues long. The CDR3 loop reads CASSMTRPGELFF. The CDR3 DNA reads TGTGCCAGTAGTATGACTAGACCCGGGGAGCTGTTTTTT.

The gene calls are TRBV6-5 and TRBJ1-1, with 7 bases matching TRBD1. In germline, CDR1 is MNHEY, CDR2 SVGAGI. Losses at the gene ends were 6 bases for V and 0 bases for J; bases not matched to a gene: 1. The CDR3 is made up of 13 amino acids. The CDR3: CASRTGLNTEAFF. In DNA form, the CDR3 reads TGTGCCAGCAGGACAGGGTTGAACACTGAAGCTTTCTTT.

This clone was recorded a few times. The genes are TRBV2 and TRBJ1-1; perhaps TRBD1 as D (6 bases). The germline V gene encodes CDR1 SNHLY and CDR2 FYNNEI. Trimming removed 5 bases at V and 5 bases at J, with 18 bases between. The CDR3 totals 15 residues. As DNA, the CDR3 is TGTGCCAGCAGTTTACAGGGCGCATCTTCGACTGAAGCTTTCTTT. Translating it yields CASSLQGASSTEAFF.

This chain connects TRBV28 to TRBJ2-5, with TRBD1 matching 8 bases. The V and J ends lost 3 bases and 0 bases, in that order; junction bases with no gene match: 6. The CDR3 runs 16 residues. Per the germline V gene, CDR1 is MDHEN and CDR2 is SYDVKM. The CDR3 protein is CASSFQGAINQETQYF. CDR3 nucleotides: TGTGCCAGCAGTTTCCAGGGGGCTATAAACCAAGAGACCCAGTACTTC.

The chain is built from TRBV4-1 and TRBJ2-3, with 10 positions matching TRBD2. The junction had 6 bases not matched to a gene; V was cut back by 1 base and J by 5 bases. This CDR3 region has 16 residues. CDR1 is MGHRA and CDR2 is YSYEKL in the germline V gene. The chain's CDR3 is CASSQGKRGGGDTQYF. The CDR3 DNA reads as TGCGCCAGCAGCCAAGGAAAGCGGGGGGGAGGAGATACGCAGTATTTT.

J is TRBJ2-3 and V is TRBV9; 7 positions agree with TRBD2. V trimming: 0 bases; J trimming: 2 bases; junction bases outside the gene matches: 0. The CDR3 has 14 residues. Germline-derived CDR1 and CDR2 are SGDLS and YYNGEE. The CDR3: CASSVGDYTDTQYF. CDR3 coding DNA: TGTGCCAGCAGCGTAGGGGACTACACAGATACGCAGTATTTT.

The chain is built from TRBV2 and TRBJ2-1; D is ambiguous. V dropped 7 bases and J dropped 4 bases, with 5 bases sitting between them. Germline CDR1 reads SNHLY; CDR2 reads FYNNEI. CDR3 length: 11 amino acids. CDR3 DNA sequence: TGTGCCAGCACAGGTTACAATGAGCAGTTCTTC. This translates into CASTGYNEQFF.

This clone has only one observation. The chain couples TRBV7-9 to TRBJ2-7; unclear D gene. The CDR3 runs to 12 residues. Looked up from germline, CDR1 is SEHNR and CDR2 is FQNEAQ (reference sequence). V gave up 5 bases and J gave up 3 bases, with 8 bases separating them. The CDR3 region has the DNA TGTGCCAGCAGCCCTGGCAGCTACGAGCAGTACTTC. Translating gives CASSPGSYEQYF.

This chain links TRBV19 with TRBJ1-6, with 7 positions matching TRBD1. Germline CDR1 LNHDA, CDR2 SQIVND (reference sequence). The CDR3 has 15 residues. Trimming removed 3 bases from V and 7 bases from J; junction bases left unmatched: 6. The CDR3 sequence is CASSIGQVFNSPLHF. CDR3 sequence (DNA): TGTGCCAGTAGTATCGGACAGGTCTTCAATTCACCCCTCCACTTT.

The V gene is TRBV18, the J gene TRBJ2-1; TRBD2 aligns across 11 bases. V was clipped by 3 bases and J by 9 bases; unmatched bases: 16. This CDR3 has 18 amino acids. Germline CDR1 and CDR2: KGHSH and LQKENI. The chain's CDR3 is CASSPLGLAGLMGGEQFF. The CDR3 nucleotides read TGTGCCAGCTCACCTCTCGGACTAGCGGGTCTGATGGGCGGTGAGCAGTTCTTC.

CDR3: CASSLVLTGGFF. The DNA of the CDR3 is TGCGCCAGCAGCTTGGTGTTGACAGGAGGGTTCTTC. The J gene is TRBJ2-1, the V gene TRBV5-1, with D tentatively TRBD1 (6 bases). CDR1 is SGHRS, CDR2 YFSETQ, per germline. The CDR3 extends over 12 amino acids. Trimming shortened V by 0 bases and J by 15 bases, and 13 bases separated the two germline ends.

This chain links TRBV12-3 or TRBV12-4 with TRBJ2-5, with D uncertain. The CDR3 is made up of 13 amino acids. V lost 6 bases to trimming and J lost 4 bases, with 12 bases between them. CDR3 in amino acids: CASSPFSIETQYF. CDR3 nucleotides: TGTGCCAGCAGCCCCTTTTCTATAGAGACCCAGTACTTC.

The rearrangement joins TRBV7-9 to TRBJ2-3, with 10 bases identical to TRBD2. Trimming cost V 11 bases and J 5 bases; bases outside gene matches: 13. Germline lookup yields CDR1 SEHNR and CDR2 FQNEAQ (reference sequence). This CDR3 has 15 residues. CDR3 in DNA: TGTGCCGGCATTCCTCCAGCGGGGGGGCTAGATACGCAGTATTTT. Amino acids: CAGIPPAGGLDTQYF.